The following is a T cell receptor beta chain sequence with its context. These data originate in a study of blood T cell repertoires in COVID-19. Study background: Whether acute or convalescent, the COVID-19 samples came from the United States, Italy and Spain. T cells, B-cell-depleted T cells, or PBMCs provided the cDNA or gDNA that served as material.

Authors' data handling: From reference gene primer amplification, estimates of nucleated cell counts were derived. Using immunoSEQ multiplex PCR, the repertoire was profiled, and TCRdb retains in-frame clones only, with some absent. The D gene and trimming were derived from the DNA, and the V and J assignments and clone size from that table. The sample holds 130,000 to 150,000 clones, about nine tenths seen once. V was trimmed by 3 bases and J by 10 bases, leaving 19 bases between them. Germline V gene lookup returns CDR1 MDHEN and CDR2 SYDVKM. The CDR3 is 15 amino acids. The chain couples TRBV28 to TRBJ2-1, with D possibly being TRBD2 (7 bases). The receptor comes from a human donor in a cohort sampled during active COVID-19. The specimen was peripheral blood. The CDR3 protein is CASSFLRGGAGEQFF. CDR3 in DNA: TGTGCCAGCAGTTTTCTGAGGGGGGGGGCTGGCGAGCAGTTCTTC.